The source of this T cell receptor beta chain is a study of Ad26.COV2.S vaccination and SARS-CoV-2 variants. Study summary: The authors gave Ad26.COV2.S intramuscularly, either once or twice 56 days apart. Study-wide results and limits: Estimates derived from TCR breadth and depth analyses may have underestimated total T cell responses. Vaccine and placebo recipients had similar non-spike TCR breadth.

Using immunoSEQ multiplex PCR, the repertoire was profiled, and TCRdb retains in-frame clones only, with some absent. Among 300,000 to 500,000 clones, around 85% were seen once, and the ten largest hold under 4%. In regard to this clone: Its antigen is unidentified.

Stated treatment: roughly 19 received Ad26.COV2.S at low or high dose, single or two shots; a few received placebo; per-sample allocation not given. Day 63 following the first vaccine or placebo injection was when the samples were taken. A Boston donor was an adult aged 18-55 years. This sequence was found in a person between 18 and 59 years old who received the Ad26.COV2.S COVID-19 vaccine or a placebo. The input for sequencing was peripheral blood, taken in a trial of Ad26.COV2.S vaccine versus placebo.

As DNA, the CDR3 is TGTGCCAGCAAGGGGGATTCGGCCTATGGCTACACCTTC. It specifies CASKGDSAYGYTF. The chain employs TRBV6-5 and TRBJ1-2; perhaps TRBD1 as D (6 bases). Trimming left V 7 bases short and J 4 bases short, with 13 bases between. This CDR3 has 13 residues. Germline V gene lookup returns CDR1 MNHEY and CDR2 SVGAGI.